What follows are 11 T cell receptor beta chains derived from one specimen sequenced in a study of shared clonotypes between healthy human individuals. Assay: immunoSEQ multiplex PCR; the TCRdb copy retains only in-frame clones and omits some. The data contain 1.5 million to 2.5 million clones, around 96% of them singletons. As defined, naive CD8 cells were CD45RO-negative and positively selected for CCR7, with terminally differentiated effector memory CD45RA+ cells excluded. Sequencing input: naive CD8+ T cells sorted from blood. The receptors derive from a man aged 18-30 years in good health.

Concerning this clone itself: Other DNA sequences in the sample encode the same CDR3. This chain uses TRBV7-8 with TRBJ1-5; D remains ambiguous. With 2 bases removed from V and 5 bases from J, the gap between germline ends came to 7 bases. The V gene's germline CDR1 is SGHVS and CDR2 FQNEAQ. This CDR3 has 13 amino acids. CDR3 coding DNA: TGTGCCAGCAGCTTAACATTCTATCAGCCCCAGCATTTT. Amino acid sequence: CASSLTFYQPQHF.

CDR3 nucleotide sequence: TGCGCCAGCAGCCACGGGACAGGGTCGGGAGATACGCAGTATTTT. As protein: CASSHGTGSGDTQYF. This chain uses TRBV4-1 with TRBJ2-3, with 9 bases identical to TRBD1. The trim removed 3 bases at V and 5 bases at J, leaving 6 bases unmatched. The germline gives CDR1 MGHRA, CDR2 YSYEKL. The length of the CDR3 is 15 residues.

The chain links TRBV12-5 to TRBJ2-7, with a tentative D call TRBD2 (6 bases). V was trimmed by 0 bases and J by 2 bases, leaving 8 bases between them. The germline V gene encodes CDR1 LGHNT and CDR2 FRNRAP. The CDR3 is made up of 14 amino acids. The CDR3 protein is CASGLVGGPYEQYF. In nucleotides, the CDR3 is TGTGCTAGTGGTTTGGTAGGAGGGCCCTACGAGCAGTACTTC.

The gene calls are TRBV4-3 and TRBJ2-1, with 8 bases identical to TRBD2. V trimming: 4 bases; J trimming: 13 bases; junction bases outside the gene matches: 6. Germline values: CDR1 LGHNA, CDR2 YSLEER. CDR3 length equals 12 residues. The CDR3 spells CASSPSGGNQFF. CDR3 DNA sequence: TGCGCCAGCAGCCCCTCGGGGGGGAACCAGTTCTTC.

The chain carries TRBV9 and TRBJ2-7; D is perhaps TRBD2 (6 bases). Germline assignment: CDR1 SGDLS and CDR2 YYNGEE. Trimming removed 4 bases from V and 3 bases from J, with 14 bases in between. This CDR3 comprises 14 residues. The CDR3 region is CASSSSAGGYEQYF. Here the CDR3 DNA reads TGTGCCAGCAGCTCCTCCGCCGGGGGCTACGAGCAGTACTTC.

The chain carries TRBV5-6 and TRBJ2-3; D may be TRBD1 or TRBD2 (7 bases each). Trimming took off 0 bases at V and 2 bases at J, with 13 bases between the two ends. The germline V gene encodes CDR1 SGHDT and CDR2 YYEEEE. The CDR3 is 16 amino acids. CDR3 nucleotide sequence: TGTGCCAGCAGCTTGGTGGCAGGGGGGGTCACAGATACGCAGTATTTT. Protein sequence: CASSLVAGGVTDTQYF.

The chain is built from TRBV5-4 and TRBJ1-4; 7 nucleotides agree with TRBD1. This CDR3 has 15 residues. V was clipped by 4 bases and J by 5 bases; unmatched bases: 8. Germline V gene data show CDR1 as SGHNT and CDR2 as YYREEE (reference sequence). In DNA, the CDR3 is TGTGCCAGCAGCCCGACTCAGGGGGGAAATGAAAAACTGTTTTTT. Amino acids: CASSPTQGGNEKLFF.

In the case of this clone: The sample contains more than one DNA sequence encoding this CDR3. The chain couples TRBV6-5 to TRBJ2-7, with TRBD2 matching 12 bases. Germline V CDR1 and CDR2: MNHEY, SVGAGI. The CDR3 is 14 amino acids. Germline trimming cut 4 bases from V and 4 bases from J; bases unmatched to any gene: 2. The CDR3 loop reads CASSSGTSGYEQYF. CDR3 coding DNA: TGTGCCAGCAGTTCCGGGACTAGCGGGTACGAGCAGTACTTC.

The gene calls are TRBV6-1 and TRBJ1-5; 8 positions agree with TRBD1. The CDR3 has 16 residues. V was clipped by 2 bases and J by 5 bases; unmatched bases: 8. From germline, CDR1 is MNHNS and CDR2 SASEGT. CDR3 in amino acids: CASSEWTGQKDQPQHF. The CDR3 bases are TGTGCCAGCAGTGAATGGACAGGGCAGAAGGATCAGCCCCAGCATTTT.

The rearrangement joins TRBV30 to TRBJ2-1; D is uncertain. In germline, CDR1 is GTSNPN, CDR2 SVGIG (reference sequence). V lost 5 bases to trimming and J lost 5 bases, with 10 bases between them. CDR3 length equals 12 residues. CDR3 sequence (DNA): TGTGCCTGGGAGCATAAAGACAATGAGCAGTTCTTC. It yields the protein CAWEHKDNEQFF.

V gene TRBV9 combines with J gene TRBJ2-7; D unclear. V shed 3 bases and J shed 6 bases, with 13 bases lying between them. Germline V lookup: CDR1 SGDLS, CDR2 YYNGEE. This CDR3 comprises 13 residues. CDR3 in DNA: TGTGCCAGCAGCGCCGGACCGGTAGGCGAGCAGTACTTC. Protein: CASSAGPVGEQYF. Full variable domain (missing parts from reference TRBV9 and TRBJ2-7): DSGVTQTPKHLITATGQRVTLRCSPRSGDLSVYWYQQSLDQGLQFLIQYYNGEERAKGNILERFSAQQFPDLHSELNLSSLELGDSALYFCASSAGPVGEQYFGPGTRLTVT.